This paragraph covers one T cell receptor beta chain sequence. Per germline, CDR1 SGHRS and CDR2 YFSETQ. This CDR3 has 14 amino acids. V shed 4 bases and J 5 bases; nucleotides not matched to a gene: 7. The repertoire was sequenced with immunoSEQ multiplex PCR; TCRdb's copy has only in-frame clones and lacks some. The sample yields 100,000 to 150,000 clones, about nine tenths seen once. The sample belongs to a study of cytomegalovirus exposure and HLA in healthy donors. As for the study in general: It was reported in a later analysis that the roughly 120 validation repertoires used the same platform as the approximately 670 first-cohort repertoires.

The donors belonged to the approximately 120-subject validation cohort, separate from the roughly 600-subject first cohort. This clonotype was obtained from a young man in good health and CMV-seronegative. This chain connects TRBV5-1 to TRBJ2-7, with 9 bases that match TRBD1. Sequencing was carried out using PBMCs. The CDR3 loop reads CASSLGDREDEQYF. Written as DNA, the CDR3 is TGCGCCAGCAGCCTGGGGGACAGGGAGGACGAGCAGTACTTC.